The T cell receptor beta chain under discussion was sequenced for a study of vaccination effects on CD4 cells after COVID-19 (dated by TCRdb to between 2021 and 2024). Regarding the complete study: Participants received two doses of either the BNT162b2 or the mRNA-1273 mRNA SARS-CoV-2 vaccine. Pre-vaccine samples were collected from a couple of convalescent patients 16 days and one week before the first dose, corresponding to 142 and 148 days after COVID-19 diagnosis. SARS-CoV-2 spike-specific CD4+ TCR repertoires from before and after mRNA vaccination were compared in COVID-19 convalescent patients and in infection-naive vaccine recipients. The full study included around nine COVID-19 convalescent patients and several SARS-CoV-2-naive healthy vaccine recipients. The Oncomine TCR Beta short-read assay on an Illumina iSeq 100 was used to sequence cultures from other donors in the study.

This clone was counted a few times. Its antigen remains unidentified. No much larger clonotype is one base removed from it; base qualities were not supplied. Here is what the overall study found, with its caveats: Both infection-induced and vaccine-induced clones contracted markedly at late post-vaccination timepoints, which is consistent with waning T cell responses. In convalescent patients, the post-vaccine spike-reactive repertoire consisted mainly of new vaccine-induced clones, largely distinct from infection-induced clones. Only a small number of convalescent patients were included, and no early post-infection timepoints were available, which limited the study.

To identify antigen-specific CD4+ T cell clonotypes by their expansion, the ViraFEST assay first stimulated PBMC with viral peptide pools and then applied TCR sequencing. After less than 13 days of culture, CD4+ T cells were isolated with the EasySep CD4+ T cell isolation kit. Convalescent patients had PCR-confirmed SARS-CoV-2 infection between March and December 2020, before Alpha, Beta and Delta variants emerged in the United States. Each well held two million PBMC cultured in IMDM containing about 5.5% human AB serum, around 9.3 IU/ml IL-2 and gentamicin, along with about 10 ug/ml peptides. Half of the culture medium was replaced with fresh IL-2-containing medium on days 3 and 7. Each peptide stimulation condition was cultured in triplicate wells unless otherwise noted. Using Ficoll-Paque Plus gradient centrifugation, PBMC were separated from whole blood and then either used fresh or cryopreserved at -140C. The spike proteins of SARS-CoV-2 and of the common cold coronaviruses HCoV-NL63, HCoV-OC43 and HCoV-229E were spanned by overlapping peptide pools. Genomic DNA was extracted from cultured CD4+ T cells with the QIAamp micro DNA kit.

CDR1 KGHDR and CDR2 SFDVKD are derived from the germline V gene. The cysteine opens and the phenylalanine closes a CDR3 of 17 amino acids. The CDR3 DNA has 51 bases and is translated from base 1. Ends trimmed: V by 5 bases, J by 0 bases; bases unmatched to a gene: 6. The method behind the library was the immunoSEQ multiplex PCR assay. TCR beta CDR3 sequencing was performed on DNA from the cultured, isolated CD4+ T cells. The paper's processing steps were these. Non-productive TCR sequences were discarded, and reads were trimmed to the CDR3 region, with only CDR3s of 7 or more amino acids retained. Antigen-specific clonotypes were identified with the MANAFEST web app by comparing expansion in peptide wells against reference cultures. To be called positive, a clone needed expansion at FDR<0.05 compared with the reference and with all other wells, an odds ratio greater than 5, and a frequency greater than 0.1% in two replicate wells. A clonotype was defined as cross-reactive if the clonotype was significantly expanded both in SARS-CoV-2 spike wells and in at least one common cold coronavirus spike condition. Using the stringdist R package, CDR3 similarity was measured by Levenshtein distance, and unrooted trees were constructed with ape in R 3.6.1. TCRdb re-hosts the immuneACCESS table, in-frame sequences only. Its copies lack some clones; in the studies checked, an unresolved V gene accounts for under half of them, and the cause for the rest is not known. The D gene and trimming were derived from the DNA, and the V and J assignments and clone size from that table. Present in this sample are around 28,000 clones, approximately 62% of which were seen just once. Jointly, the top ten make up roughly 18% of the sample.

Sequences were derived from CD4+ T cells from PBMCs cultured with SARS-CoV-2 spike peptides, sampled before COVID-19 vaccination. The label giving this sample's cell subset or site can be read as: SARS-CoV-2 spike overlapping peptide pool stimulation. This sequence originates from a human donor who had a prior SARS-CoV-2 infection. This receptor chain uses TRBV24-1 and TRBJ2-3, and 11 junctional nucleotides match TRBD2. The sequence in DNA is TGTGCCACCAGTGCCGGTAGCGGGAGGGGTAGCACAGATACGCAGTATTTT. It translates to CATSAGSGRGSTDTQYF.